There are a few counts of the clone carrying this T cell receptor (beta chain). The antigen remains undetermined. The sample comes from a study of CD8 T cells in ankylosing spondylitis. Study-level points and caveats: Disease-linked clones bore a CD8+ phenotype and were relatively rare in peripheral blood. There were earlier reports of some motif variants in reactive arthritis synovial fluid and blood. For ankylosing spondylitis blood, a TCR beta motif of under ten highly homologous variants appeared characteristic. From matched ankylosing spondylitis synovial fluid, disease-linked clones were reportedly recovered at significantly enriched levels.

TCRdb analysed the 5' RACE reads with MiXCR anew, one entry per CDR3 protein. The data hold 470,000 or so distinct CDR3 sequences, with roughly a quarter observed a single time. The origin of this receptor is a male donor with ankylosing spondylitis. The specimen was blood, either unsorted or a sorted T cell fraction (not recorded which).

CDR3 residues: CATSDPSGAQETQYF. The CDR3 nucleotides read TGTGCCACCAGTGATCCTAGCGGGGCACAAGAGACCCAGTACTTC. The chain uses TRBV24-1 and TRBJ2-5, with TRBD2 identical over 9 bases. The V gene end was trimmed by 3 bases and the J gene end by 2 bases; junction bases not matched to a gene: 3. There are 15 residues in the CDR3. From germline, CDR1 is KGHDR and CDR2 SFDVKD.